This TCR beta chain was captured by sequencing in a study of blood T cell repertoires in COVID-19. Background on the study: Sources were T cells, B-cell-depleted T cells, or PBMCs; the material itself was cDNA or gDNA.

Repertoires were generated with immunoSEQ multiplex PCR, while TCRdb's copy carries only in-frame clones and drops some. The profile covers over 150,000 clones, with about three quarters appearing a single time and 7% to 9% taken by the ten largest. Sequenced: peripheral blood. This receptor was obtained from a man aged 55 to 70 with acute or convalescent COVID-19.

As DNA, the CDR3 is TGTGCCAGCAGCTCCGGACAGGGATTGGGCACCGGGGAGCTGTTTTTT. Its protein product is CASSSGQGLGTGELFF. The chain recombines TRBV5-5 with TRBJ2-2; 8 nucleotides agree with TRBD1. CDR1 and CDR2 from the germline V gene are SGHKS and YYEKEE (reference sequence). V was clipped by 3 bases and J by 4 bases; unmatched bases: 8. The CDR3 totals 16 residues.